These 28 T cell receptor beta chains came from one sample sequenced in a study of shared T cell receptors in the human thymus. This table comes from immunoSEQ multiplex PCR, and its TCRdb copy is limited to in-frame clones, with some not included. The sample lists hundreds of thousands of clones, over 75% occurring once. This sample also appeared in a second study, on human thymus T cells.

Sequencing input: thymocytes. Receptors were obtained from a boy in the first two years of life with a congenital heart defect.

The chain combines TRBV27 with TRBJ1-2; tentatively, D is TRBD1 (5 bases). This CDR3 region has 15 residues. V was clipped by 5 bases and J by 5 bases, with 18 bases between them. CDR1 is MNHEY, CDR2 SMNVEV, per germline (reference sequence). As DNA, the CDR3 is TGTGCCAGCAGTCCCGGCGGGGCCTTTGGGTATGGCTACACCTTC. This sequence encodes CASSPGGAFGYGYTF.

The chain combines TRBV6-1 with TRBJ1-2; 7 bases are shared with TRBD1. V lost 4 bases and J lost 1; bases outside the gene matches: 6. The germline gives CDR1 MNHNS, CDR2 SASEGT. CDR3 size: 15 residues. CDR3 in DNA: TGTGCCAGCAGTGCAAAAGGGACAGATAACTATGGCTACACCTTC. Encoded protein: CASSAKGTDNYGYTF.

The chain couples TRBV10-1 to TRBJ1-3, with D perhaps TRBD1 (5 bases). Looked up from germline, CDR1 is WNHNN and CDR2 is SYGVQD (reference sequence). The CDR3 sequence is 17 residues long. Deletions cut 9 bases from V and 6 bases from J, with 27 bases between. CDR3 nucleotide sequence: TGCGCCAGGGGGAAGACAGCTTCCTACTCTGGTGTAAACACCATATATTTT. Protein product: CARGKTASYSGVNTIYF.

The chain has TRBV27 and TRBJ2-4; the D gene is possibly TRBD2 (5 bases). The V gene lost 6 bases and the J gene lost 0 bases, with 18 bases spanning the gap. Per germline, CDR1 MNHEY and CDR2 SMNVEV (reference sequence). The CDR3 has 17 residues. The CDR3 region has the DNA TGTGCCAGCAGCCGGAGGAGTGTCAGTTTAGCCAAAAACATTCAGTACTTC. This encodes CASSRRSVSLAKNIQYF.

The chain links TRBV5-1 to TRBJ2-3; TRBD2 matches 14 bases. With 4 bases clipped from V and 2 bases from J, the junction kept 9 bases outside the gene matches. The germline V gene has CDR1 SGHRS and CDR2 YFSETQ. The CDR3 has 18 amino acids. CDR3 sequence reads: CASSPRLAGGATTDTQYF. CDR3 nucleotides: TGCGCCAGCAGCCCACGACTAGCGGGAGGGGCTACCACAGATACGCAGTATTTT.

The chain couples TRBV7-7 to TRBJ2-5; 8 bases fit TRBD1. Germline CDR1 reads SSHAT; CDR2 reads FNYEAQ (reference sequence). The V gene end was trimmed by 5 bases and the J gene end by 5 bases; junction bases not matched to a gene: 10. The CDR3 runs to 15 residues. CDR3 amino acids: CASSRGQGRWETQYF. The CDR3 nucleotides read TGTGCCAGCAGCCGAGGACAGGGACGGTGGGAGACCCAGTACTTC.

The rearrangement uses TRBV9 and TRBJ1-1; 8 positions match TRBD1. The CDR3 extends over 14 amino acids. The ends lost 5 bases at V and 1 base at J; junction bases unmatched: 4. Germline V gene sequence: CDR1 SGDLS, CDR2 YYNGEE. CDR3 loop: CASSGDRTNTEAFF. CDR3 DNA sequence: TGTGCCAGCAGTGGGGACAGGACGAACACTGAAGCTTTCTTT.

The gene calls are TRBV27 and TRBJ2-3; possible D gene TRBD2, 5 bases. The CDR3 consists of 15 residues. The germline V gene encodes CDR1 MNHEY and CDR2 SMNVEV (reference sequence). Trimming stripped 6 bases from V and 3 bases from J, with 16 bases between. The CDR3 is CASSRRGRRTDTQYF. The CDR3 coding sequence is TGTGCCAGCAGCCGACGGGGAAGGAGGACAGATACGCAGTATTTT.

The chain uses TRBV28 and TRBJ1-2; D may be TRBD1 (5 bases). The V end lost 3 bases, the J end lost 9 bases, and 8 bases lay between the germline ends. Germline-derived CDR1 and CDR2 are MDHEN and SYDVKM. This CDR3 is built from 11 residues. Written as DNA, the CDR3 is TGTGCCAGCAGTTTTAGGGGAAGCTACACCTTC. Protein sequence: CASSFRGSYTF.

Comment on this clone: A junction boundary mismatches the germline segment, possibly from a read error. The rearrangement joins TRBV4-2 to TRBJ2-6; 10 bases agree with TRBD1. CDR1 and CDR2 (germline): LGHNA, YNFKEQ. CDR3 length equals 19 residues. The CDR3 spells CASNQLRQGASSGANVLTF. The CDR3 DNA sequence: TGTGCCAGCAACCAACTTAGACAGGGGGCTAGCTCTGGGGCCAACGTCCTGACTTTC.

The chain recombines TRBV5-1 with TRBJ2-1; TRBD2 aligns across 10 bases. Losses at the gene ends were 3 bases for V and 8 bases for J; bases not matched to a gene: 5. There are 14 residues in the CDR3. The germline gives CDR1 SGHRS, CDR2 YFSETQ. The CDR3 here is CASSSGLACDEQFF. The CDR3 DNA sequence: TGCGCCAGCAGCTCGGGACTAGCGTGCGATGAGCAGTTCTTC.

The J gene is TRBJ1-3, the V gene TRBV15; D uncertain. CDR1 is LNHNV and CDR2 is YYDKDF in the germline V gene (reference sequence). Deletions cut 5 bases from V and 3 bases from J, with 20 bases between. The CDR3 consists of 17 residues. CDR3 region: CATSCTGEVRGGNTIYF. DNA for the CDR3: TGTGCCACCAGCTGTACCGGGGAGGTCCGAGGTGGAAACACCATATATTTT.

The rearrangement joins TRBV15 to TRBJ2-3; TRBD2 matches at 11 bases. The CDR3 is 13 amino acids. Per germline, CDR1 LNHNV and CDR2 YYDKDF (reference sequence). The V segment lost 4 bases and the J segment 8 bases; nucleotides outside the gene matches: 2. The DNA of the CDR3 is TGTGCCACCAGCATCCTAGCGGGAGGTACGCAGTATTTT. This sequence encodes CATSILAGGTQYF. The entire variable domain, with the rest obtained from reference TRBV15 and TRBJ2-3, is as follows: DAMVIQNPRYQVTQFGKPVTLSCSQTLNHNVMYWYQQKSSQAPKLLFHYYDKDFNNEADTPDNFQSRRPNTSFCFLDIRSPGLGDTAMYLCATSILAGGTQYFGPGTRLTVL.

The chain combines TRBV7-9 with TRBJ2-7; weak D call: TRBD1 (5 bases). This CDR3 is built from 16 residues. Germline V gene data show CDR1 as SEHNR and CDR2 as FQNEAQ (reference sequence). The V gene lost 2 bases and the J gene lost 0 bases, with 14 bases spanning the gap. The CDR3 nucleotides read TGTGCCAGCAGCTTAAAGGGGCGGTTCAGCTCCTACGAGCAGTACTTC. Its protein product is CASSLKGRFSSYEQYF.

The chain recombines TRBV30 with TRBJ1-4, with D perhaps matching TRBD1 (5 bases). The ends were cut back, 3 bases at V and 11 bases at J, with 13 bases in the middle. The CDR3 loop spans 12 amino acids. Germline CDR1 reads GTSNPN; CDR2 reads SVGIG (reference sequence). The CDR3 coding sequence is TGTGCCTGGAGACTTGCTGGGGGGAAACTGTTTTTT. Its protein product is CAWRLAGGKLFF. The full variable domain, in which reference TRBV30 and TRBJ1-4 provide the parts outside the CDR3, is SQTIHQWPATLVQPVGSPLSLECTVEGTSNPNLYWYRQAAGRGLQLLFYSVGIGQISSEVPQNLSASRPQDRQFILSSKKLLLSDSGFYLCAWRLAGGKLFFGSGTQLSVL.

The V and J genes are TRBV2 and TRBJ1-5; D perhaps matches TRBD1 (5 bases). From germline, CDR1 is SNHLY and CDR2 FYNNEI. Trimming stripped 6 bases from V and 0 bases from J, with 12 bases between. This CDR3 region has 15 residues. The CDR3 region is CASRAQVYSNQPQHF. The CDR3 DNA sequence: TGTGCCAGCAGGGCACAGGTCTATAGCAATCAGCCCCAGCATTTT.

This CDR3 is CASSVPMGGSLVDTQYF. Written as DNA, the CDR3 is TGTGCCAGCAGCGTACCTATGGGCGGGAGTCTCGTAGATACGCAGTATTTT. The chain has TRBV9 and TRBJ2-3, with 7 bases lining up with TRBD2. After removal of 1 base from V and 5 bases from J, the junction contained 13 bases not matched to a gene. CDR1 is SGDLS, CDR2 YYNGEE, per germline. The CDR3 is made up of 17 amino acids.

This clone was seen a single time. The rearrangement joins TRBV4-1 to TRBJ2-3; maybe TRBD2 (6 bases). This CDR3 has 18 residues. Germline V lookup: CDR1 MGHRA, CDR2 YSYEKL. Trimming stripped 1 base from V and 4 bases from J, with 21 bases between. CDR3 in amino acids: CASSQVSVLGGRPDTQYF. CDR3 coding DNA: TGCGCCAGCAGCCAAGTATCTGTTTTGGGAGGTCGGCCAGATACGCAGTATTTT.

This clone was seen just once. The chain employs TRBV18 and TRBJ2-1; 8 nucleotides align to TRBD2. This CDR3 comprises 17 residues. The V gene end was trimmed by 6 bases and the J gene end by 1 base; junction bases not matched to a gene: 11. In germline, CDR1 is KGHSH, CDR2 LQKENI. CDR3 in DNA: TGTGCCAGCTCTCGACTGAGCGGGAGAGGTTCCTACAATGAGCAGTTCTTC. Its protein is CASSRLSGRGSYNEQFF.

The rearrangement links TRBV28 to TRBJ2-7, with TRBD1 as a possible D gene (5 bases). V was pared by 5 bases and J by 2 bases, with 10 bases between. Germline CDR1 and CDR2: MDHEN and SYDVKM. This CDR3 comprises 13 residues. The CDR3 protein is CASSVTGAYEQYF. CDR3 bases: TGTGCCAGCAGTGTAACAGGTGCCTACGAGCAGTACTTC.

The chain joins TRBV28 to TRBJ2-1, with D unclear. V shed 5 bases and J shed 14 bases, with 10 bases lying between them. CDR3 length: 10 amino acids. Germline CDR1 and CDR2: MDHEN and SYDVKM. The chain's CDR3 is CASSRGGKFF. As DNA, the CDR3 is TGTGCCAGCAGTCGTGGCGGCAAGTTCTTC.

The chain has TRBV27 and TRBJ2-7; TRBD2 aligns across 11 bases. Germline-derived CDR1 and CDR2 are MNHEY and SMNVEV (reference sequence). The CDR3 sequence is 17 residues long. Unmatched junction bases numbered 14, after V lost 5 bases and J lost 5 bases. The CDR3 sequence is CASSEGFPSGRIDEQYF. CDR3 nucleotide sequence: TGTGCCAGCAGTGAAGGATTCCCTAGCGGGAGGATTGACGAGCAGTACTTC.

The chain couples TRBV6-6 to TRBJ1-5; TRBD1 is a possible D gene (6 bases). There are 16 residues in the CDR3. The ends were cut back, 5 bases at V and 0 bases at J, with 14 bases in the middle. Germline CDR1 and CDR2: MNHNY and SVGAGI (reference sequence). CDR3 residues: CASSQDRTYSNQPQHF. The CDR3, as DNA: TGTGCCAGCAGTCAGGACAGAACCTATAGCAATCAGCCCCAGCATTTT.

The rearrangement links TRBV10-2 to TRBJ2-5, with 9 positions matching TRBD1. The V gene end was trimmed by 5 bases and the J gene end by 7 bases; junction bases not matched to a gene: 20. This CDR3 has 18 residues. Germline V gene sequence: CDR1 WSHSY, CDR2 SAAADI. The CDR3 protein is CASSHRGRSAGPKGTQYF. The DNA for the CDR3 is TGCGCCAGCAGTCACAGGGGGCGCAGCGCAGGGCCGAAGGGGACCCAGTACTTC.

The CDR3 DNA reads TGCAGCGTTTTTCGAGGCCACGAGCAGTACTTC. It encodes CSVFRGHEQYF. The V and J genes are TRBV29-1 and TRBJ2-7; D is ambiguous. This CDR3 spans 11 amino acids. V shed 5 bases and J shed 5 bases, with 10 bases lying between them. Germline V lookup: CDR1 SQVTM, CDR2 ANQGSEA.

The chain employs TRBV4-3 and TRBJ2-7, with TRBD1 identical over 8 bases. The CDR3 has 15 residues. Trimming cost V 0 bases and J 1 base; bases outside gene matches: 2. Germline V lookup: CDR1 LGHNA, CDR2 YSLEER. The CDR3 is CASSQDRDRSYEQYF. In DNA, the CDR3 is TGCGCCAGCAGCCAAGATCGGGACAGGTCCTACGAGCAGTACTTC.

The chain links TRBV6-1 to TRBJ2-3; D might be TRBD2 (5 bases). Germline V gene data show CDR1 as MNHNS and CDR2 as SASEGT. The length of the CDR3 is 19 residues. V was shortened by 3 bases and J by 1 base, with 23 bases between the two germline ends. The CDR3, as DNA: TGTGCCAGCAGTGAGTTTGCCCCCGGGTTAGGACTCGGCACAGATACGCAGTATTTT. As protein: CASSEFAPGLGLGTDTQYF.

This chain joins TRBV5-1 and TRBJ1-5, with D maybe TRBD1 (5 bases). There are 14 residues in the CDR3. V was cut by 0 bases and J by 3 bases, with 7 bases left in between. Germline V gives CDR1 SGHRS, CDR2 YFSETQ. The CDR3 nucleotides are TGCGCCAGCAGCTTGGCAGGGCCCAATCAGCCCCAGCATTTT. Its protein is CASSLAGPNQPQHF.